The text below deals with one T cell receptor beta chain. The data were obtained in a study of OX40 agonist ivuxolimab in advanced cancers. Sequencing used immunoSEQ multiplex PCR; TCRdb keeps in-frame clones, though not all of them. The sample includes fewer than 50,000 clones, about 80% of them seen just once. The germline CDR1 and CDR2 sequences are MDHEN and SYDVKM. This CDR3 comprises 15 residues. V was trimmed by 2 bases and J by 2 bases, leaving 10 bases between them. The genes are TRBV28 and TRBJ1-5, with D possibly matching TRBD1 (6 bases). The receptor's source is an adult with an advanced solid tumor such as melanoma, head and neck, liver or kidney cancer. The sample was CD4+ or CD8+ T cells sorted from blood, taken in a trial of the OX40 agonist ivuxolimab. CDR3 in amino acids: CASSLGGARNQPQHF. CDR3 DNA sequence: TGTGCCAGCAGTTTAGGGGGGGCCCGCAATCAGCCCCAGCATTTT.